The sequence of this TCR beta chain was determined in a study of T-cell memory formation after mild COVID-19. A remark on this clonotype: Its antigen remains unidentified.

Germline CDR1 reads DFQATT; CDR2 reads SNEGSKA (reference sequence). There are 13 residues in the CDR3. The V gene lost 6 bases and the J gene lost 6 bases, with 12 bases spanning the gap. MiXCR, applied by TCRdb to the 5' RACE reads, yields one record per CDR3 protein. The table records over 350,000 distinct CDR3 sequences, roughly 24% of them present only once. Points from the study as a whole: CD8+ contracting clones occupied EMRA, while CD4+ ones occupied mainly CM and EM. Clones contracting across day 15 to 85 had a balanced CD4/CD8 profile; later expanding clones leaned CD4+.

Specimen: PBMCs or a T cell subset sorted from them (not recorded which). The chain recombines TRBV20-1 with TRBJ1-6; unclear D gene. This TCR was recovered from an adult woman who had mild COVID-19 (a few samples of this study predate the infection). Cell type and time point are not known. The CDR3 DNA follows: TGCAGTGCCCCTACGAAAACTAATTCACCCCTCCACTTT. It is translated as CSAPTKTNSPLHF.